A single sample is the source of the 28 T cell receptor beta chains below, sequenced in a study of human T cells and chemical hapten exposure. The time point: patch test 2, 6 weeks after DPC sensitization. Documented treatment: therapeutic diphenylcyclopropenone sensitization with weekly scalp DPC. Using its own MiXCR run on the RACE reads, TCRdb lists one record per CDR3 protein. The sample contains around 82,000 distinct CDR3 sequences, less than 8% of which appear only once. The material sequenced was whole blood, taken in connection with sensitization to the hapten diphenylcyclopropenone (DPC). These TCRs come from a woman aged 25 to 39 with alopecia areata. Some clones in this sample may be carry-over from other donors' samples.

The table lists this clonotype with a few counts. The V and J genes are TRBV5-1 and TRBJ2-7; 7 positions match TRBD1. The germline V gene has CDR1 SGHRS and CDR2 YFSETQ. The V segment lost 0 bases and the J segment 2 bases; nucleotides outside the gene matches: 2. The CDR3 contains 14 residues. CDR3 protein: CASSLAGQTYEQYF. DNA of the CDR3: TGCGCCAGCAGCTTGGCGGGACAGACCTACGAGCAGTACTTC.

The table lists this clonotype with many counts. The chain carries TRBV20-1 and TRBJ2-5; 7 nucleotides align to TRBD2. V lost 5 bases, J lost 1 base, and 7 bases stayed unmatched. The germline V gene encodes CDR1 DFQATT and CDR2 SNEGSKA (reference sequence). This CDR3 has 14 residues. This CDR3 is CSAQRGDPQETQYF. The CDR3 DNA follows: TGCAGTGCTCAACGGGGGGATCCCCAAGAGACCCAGTACTTC.

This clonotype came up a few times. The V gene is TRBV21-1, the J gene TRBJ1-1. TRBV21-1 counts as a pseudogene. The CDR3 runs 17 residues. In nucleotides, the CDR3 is TGTGCCAGCAGCGCTACAGCGCTCCAAAACAAGAACACTGAAGCTTTCTTT. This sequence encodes CASSATALQNKNTEAFF.

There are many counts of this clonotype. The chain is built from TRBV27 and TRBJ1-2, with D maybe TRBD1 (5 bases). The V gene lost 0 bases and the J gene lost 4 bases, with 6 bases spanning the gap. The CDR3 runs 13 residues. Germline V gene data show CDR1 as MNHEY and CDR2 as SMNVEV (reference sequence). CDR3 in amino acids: CASSLSGVYGYTF. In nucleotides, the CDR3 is TGTGCCAGCAGTTTATCAGGGGTCTATGGCTACACCTTC.

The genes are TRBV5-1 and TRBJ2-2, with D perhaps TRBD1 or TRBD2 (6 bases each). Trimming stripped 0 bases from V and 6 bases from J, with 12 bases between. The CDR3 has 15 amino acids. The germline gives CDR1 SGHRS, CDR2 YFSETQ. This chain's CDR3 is CASSLAGAQAGELFF. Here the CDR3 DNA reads TGCGCCAGCAGCTTGGCGGGGGCGCAGGCCGGGGAGCTGTTTTTT.

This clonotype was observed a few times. The CDR3 protein is CASSLEPDGYTF. CDR3 DNA: TGTGCCAGCAGCTTAGAACCCGATGGCTACACCTTC. The chain carries TRBV7-9 and TRBJ1-2; D is ambiguous. The CDR3 loop spans 12 amino acids. The V end lost 1 base, the J end lost 6 bases, and 6 bases lay between the germline ends. The V gene's germline CDR1 is SEHNR and CDR2 FQNEAQ (reference sequence).

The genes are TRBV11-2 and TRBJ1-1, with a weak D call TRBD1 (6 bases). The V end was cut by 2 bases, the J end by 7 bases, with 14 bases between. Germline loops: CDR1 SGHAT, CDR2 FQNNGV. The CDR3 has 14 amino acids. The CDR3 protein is CASSLSGGRVEAFF. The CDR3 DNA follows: TGTGCCAGCAGCTTATCCGGGGGGCGGGTTGAAGCTTTCTTT.

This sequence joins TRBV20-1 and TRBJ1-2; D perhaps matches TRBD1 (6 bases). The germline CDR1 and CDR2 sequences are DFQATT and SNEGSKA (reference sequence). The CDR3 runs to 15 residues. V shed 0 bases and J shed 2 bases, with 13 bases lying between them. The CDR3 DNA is TGCAGTGCTAGAGAAATGAGGGGGGGCAACTATGGCTACACCTTC. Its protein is CSAREMRGGNYGYTF.

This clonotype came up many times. The CDR3 sequence is CASSYSYWPNSNQPQHF. DNA of the CDR3: TGTGCCAGCAGTTACTCCTATTGGCCGAATAGCAATCAGCCCCAGCATTTT. V usage is TRBV6-6 and J usage is TRBJ1-5; D is unclear. Germline CDR1 reads MNHNY; CDR2 reads SVGAGI (reference sequence). This CDR3 has 17 amino acids. V gave up 0 bases and J gave up 0 bases, with 12 bases separating them.

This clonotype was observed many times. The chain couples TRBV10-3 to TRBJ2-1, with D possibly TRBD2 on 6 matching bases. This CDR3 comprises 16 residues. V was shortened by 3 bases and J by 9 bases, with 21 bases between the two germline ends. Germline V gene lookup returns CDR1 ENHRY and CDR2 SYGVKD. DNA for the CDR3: TGTGCCATCAGTGACCCTAGCGCCCTAATTTACTCTGAGCAGTTCTTC. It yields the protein CAISDPSALIYSEQFF.

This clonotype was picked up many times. The CDR3, as DNA: TGTGCCAGCAGGGAATTGGGGCAAGGAGCTTTCTTT. This codes for CASRELGQGAFF. This chain uses TRBV7-9 with TRBJ1-1, with D possibly being TRBD1 (5 bases). Per germline, CDR1 SEHNR and CDR2 FQNEAQ (reference sequence). The CDR3 extends over 12 amino acids. Trimming took 6 bases from V and 10 from J, leaving 15 bases between them.

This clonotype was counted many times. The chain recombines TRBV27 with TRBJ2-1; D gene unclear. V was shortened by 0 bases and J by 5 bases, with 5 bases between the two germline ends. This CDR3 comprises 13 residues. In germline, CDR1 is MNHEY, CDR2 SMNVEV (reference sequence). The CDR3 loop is CASSLSKNNEQFF. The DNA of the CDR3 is TGTGCCAGCAGTTTATCAAAGAACAATGAGCAGTTCTTC.

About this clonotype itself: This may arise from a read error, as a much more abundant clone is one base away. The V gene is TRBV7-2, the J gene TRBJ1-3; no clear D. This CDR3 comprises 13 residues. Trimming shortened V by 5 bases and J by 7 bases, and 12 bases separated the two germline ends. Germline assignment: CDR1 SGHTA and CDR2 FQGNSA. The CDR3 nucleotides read TGTGCCAGCAGCCCGGCCCAGAGCAACACCATATATTTT. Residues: CASSPAQSNTIYF.

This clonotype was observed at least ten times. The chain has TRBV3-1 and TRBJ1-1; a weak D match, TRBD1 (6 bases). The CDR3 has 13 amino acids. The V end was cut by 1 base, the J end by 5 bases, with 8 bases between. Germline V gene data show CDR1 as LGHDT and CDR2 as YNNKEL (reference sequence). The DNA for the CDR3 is TGTGCCAGCAGCCAAGGGGGGCAGACTGAAGCTTTCTTT. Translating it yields CASSQGGQTEAFF. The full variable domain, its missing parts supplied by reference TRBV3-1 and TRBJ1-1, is DTAVSQTPKYLVTQMGNDKSIKCEQNLGHDTMYWYKQDSKKFLKIMFSYNNKELIINETVPNRFSPKSPDKAHLNLHINSLELGDSAVYFCASSQGGQTEAFFGQGTRLTVV.

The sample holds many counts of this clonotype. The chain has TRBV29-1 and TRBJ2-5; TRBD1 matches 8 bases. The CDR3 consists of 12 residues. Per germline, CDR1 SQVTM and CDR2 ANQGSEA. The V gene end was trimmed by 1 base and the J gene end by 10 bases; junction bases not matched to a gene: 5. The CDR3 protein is CSVEGDRMGQYF. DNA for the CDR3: TGCAGCGTTGAAGGGGACAGGATGGGCCAGTACTTC.

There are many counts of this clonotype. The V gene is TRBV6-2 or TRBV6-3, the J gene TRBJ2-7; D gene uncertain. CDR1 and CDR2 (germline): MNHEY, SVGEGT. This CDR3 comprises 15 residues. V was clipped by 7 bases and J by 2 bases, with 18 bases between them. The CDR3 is CASNVRGSYTYEQYF. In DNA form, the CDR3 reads TGTGCCAGCAACGTCCGAGGATCGTATACCTACGAGCAGTACTTC.

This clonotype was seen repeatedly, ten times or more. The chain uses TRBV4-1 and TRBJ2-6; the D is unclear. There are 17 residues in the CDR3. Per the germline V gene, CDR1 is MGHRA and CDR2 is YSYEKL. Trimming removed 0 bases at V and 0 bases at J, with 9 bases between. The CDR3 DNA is TGCGCCAGCAGCCAAGATCGGAGCTTCTCTGGGGCCAACGTCCTGACTTTC. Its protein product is CASSQDRSFSGANVLTF.

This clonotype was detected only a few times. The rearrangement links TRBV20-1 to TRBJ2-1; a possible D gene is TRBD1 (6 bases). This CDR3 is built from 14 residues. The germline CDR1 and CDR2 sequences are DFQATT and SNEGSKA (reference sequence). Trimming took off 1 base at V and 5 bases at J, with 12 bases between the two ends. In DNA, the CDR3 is TGCAGTGCTAGAGTACAGGGATTACACAATGAGCAGTTCTTC. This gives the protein CSARVQGLHNEQFF.

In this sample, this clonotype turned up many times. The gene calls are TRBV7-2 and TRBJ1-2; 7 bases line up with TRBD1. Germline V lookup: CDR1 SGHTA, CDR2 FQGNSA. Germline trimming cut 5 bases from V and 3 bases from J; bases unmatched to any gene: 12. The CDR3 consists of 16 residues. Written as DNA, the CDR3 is TGTGCCAGCAGCCCATCATCGCCGGGGACAGACTATGGCTACACCTTC. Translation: CASSPSSPGTDYGYTF.

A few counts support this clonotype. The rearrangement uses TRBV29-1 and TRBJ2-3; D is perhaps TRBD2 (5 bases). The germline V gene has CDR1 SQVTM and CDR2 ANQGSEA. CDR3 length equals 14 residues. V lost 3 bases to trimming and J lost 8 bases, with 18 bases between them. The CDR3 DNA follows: TGCAGCGTTGATCTAGGAGCTCCTCGGGGTACGCAGTATTTT. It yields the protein CSVDLGAPRGTQYF.

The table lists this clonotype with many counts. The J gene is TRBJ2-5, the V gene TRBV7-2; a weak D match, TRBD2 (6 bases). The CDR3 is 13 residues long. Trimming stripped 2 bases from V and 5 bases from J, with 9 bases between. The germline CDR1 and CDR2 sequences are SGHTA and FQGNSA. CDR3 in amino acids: CASSLTSFETQYF. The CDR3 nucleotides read TGTGCCAGCAGCTTAACTAGCTTCGAGACCCAGTACTTC.

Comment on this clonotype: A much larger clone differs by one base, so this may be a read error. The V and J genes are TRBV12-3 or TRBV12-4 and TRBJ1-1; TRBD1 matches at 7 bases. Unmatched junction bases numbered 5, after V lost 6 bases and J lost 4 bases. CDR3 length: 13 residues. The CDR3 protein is CASSSQGITEAFF. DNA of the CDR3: TGTGCCAGCAGCTCACAGGGGATCACTGAAGCTTTCTTT.

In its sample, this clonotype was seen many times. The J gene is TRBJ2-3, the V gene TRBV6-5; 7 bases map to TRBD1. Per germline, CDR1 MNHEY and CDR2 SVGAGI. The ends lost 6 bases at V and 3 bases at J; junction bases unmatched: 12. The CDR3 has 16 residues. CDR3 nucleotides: TGTGCCAGCAGCCCCACTGACAGGGTTAGGACAGATACGCAGTATTTT. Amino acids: CASSPTDRVRTDTQYF.

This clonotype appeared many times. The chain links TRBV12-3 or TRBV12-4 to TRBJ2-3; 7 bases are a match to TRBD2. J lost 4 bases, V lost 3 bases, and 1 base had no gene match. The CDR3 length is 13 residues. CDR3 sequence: CASSLGGADTQYF. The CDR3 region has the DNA TGTGCCAGCAGTTTGGGGGGGGCAGATACGCAGTATTTT.

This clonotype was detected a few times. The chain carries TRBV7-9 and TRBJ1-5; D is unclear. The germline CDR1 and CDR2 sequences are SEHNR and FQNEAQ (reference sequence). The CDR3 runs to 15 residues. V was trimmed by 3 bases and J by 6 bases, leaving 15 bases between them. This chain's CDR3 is CASSFVGGEGQPQHF. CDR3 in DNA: TGTGCCAGCAGCTTCGTCGGCGGCGAGGGTCAGCCCCAGCATTTT.

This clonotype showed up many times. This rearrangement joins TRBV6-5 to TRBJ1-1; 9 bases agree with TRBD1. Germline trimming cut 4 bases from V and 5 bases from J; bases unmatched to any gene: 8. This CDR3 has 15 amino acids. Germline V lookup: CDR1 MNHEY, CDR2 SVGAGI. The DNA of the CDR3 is TGTGCCAGCAGTTTCAAACAGGGGGCGTGGACTGAAGCTTTCTTT. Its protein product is CASSFKQGAWTEAFF.

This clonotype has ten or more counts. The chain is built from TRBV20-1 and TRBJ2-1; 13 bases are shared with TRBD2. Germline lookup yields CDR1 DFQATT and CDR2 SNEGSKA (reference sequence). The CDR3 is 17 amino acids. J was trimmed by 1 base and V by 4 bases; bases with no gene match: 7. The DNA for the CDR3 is TGCAGTGCTAAACTAGCGGGGGGGCAACCATCCTACAATGAGCAGTTCTTC. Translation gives CSAKLAGGQPSYNEQFF.

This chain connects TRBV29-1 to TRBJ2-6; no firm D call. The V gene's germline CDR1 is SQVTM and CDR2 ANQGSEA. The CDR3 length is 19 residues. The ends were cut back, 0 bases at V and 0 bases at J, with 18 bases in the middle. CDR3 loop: CSVEEGHRGRSSGANVLTF. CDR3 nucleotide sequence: TGCAGCGTTGAAGAGGGCCATCGCGGTAGGAGCTCTGGGGCCAACGTCCTGACTTTC.